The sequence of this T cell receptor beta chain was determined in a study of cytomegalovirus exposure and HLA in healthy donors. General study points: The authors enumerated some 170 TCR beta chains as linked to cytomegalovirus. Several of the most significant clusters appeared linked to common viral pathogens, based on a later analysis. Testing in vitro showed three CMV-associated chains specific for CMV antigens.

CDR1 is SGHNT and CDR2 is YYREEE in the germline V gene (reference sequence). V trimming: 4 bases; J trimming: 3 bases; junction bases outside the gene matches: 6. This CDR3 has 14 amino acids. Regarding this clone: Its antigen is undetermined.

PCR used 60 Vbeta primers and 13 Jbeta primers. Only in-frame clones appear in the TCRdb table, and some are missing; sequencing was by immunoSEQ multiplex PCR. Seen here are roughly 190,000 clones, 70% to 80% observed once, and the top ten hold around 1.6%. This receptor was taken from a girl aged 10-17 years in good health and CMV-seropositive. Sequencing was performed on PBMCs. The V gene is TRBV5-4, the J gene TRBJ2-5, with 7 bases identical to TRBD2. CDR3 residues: CASSDLAGEETQYF. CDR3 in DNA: TGTGCCAGCAGCGATCTGGCGGGGGAAGAGACCCAGTACTTC.